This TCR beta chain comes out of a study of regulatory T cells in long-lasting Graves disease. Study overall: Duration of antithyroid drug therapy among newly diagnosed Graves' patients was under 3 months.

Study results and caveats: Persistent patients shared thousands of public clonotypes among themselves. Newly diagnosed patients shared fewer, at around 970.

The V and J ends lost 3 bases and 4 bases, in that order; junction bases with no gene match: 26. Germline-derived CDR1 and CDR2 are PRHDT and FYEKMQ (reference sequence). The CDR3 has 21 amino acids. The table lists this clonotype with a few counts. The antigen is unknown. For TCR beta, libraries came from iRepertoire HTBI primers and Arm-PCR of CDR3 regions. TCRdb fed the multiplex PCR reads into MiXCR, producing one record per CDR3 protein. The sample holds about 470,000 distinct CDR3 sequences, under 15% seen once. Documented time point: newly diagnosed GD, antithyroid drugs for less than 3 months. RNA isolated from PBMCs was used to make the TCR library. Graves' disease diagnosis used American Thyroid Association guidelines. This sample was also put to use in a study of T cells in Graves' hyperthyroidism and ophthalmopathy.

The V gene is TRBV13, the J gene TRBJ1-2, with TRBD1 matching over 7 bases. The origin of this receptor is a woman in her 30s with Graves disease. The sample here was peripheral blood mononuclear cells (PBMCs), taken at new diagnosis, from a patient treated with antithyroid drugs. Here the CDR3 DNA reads TGTGCCAGCAGCTTCCCGACCACGACAGGGCCGGCGATACCGGGATCCTATGGCTACACCTTC. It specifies CASSFPTTTGPAIPGSYGYTF.